This is a list of T cell receptor beta chains from one sample in a study of shared clonotypes between healthy human individuals. Profiling relied on immunoSEQ multiplex PCR, and the TCRdb table lists in-frame clones only, not all of them. The sample has around 940,000 clones, approximately 80% seen once. Sequenced sample: memory CD4+ T cells sorted from blood. These receptors came from a man younger than 35 in good health. Each CDR3 is given with its conserved first and last residue. Fields, in order: clone size, V gene, D gene, J gene, CDR3 protein, CDR3 DNA. The D gene is left open where the match is weak. Only some rows state a clone size, as once, few, many or a class for expanded clones.

.,TRBV11-3,TRBD2,TRBJ2-1,CASSKFGGAQNEQFF,TGTGCCAGCAGCAAATTCGGGGGGGCCCAAAATGAGCAGTTCTTC
.,TRBV30,.,TRBJ2-6,CAWSVWSWRVREDGANVLTF,TGTGCCTGGAGTGTATGGAGCTGGCGTGTTAGGGAAGATGGGGCCAACGTCCTGACTTTC
.,TRBV30,.,TRBJ1-4,CAWSVPGATNEKLFF,TGTGCCTGGAGTGTACCCGGGGCAACTAATGAAAAACTGTTTTTT
few,TRBV5-6,TRBD2,TRBJ2-1,CASSLGLAGAYNEQFF,TGTGCCAGCAGCTTGGGACTAGCGGGGGCCTACAATGAGCAGTTCTTC
.,TRBV9,.,TRBJ2-3,CASSVGVSSTDTQYF,TGTGCCAGCAGCGTAGGGGTTTCTAGTACAGATACGCAGTATTTT
.,TRBV5-4,.,TRBJ2-3,CASSSRGAPETDTQYF,TGTGCCAGCAGCTCGAGGGGCGCCCCTGAGACAGATACGCAGTATTTT
.,TRBV11-2,TRBD1,TRBJ1-3,CASSSGQLGNTIYF,TGTGCCAGCAGCTCGGGACAGCTTGGAAACACCATATATTTT
.,TRBV15,.,TRBJ2-3,CATRAADTQYF,TGTGCCACCAGAGCGGCAGATACGCAGTATTTT
.,TRBV19,.,TRBJ1-2,CASRGTGTNYGYTF,TGTGCCAGTAGGGGCACAGGGACTAACTATGGCTACACCTTC
.,TRBV9,.,TRBJ2-3,CASSVVLSDTQYF,TGTGCCAGCAGCGTAGTTCTCTCAGATACGCAGTATTTT
.,TRBV6-1,TRBD1,TRBJ1-4,CASRDRGNEKLFF,TGTGCCAGCAGGGACAGGGGTAATGAAAAACTGTTTTTT
.,TRBV29-1,.,TRBJ2-2,CSVARSSNTGELFF,TGCAGCGTAGCCCGATCCTCGAACACCGGGGAGCTGTTTTTT
many,TRBV5-5,.,TRBJ2-1,CASSLGTVNEQFF,TGTGCCAGCAGCTTGGGGACAGTCAATGAGCAGTTCTTC
.,TRBV7-3,TRBD2,TRBJ2-3,CASSVSSGGTDTQYF,TGTGCCAGCAGCGTGAGTAGCGGGGGCACAGATACGCAGTATTTT